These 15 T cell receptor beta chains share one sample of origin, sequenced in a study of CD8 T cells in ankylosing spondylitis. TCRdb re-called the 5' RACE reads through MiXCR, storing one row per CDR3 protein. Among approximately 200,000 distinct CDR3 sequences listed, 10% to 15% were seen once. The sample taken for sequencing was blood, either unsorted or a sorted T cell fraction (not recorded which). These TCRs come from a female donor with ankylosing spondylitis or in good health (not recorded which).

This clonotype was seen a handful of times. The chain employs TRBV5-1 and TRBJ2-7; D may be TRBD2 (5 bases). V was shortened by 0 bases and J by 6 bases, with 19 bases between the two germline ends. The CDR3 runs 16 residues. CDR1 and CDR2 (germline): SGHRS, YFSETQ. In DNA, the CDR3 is TGCGCCAGCAGCTTGGCCAGCGGCCAATTTGGGAGCGAGCAGTACTTC. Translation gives CASSLASGQFGSEQYF.

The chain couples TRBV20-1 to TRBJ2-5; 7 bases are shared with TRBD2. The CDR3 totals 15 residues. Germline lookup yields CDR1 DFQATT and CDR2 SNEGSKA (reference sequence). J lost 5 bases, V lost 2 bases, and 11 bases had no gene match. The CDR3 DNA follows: TGCAGTGCTAGACCCGGGACTACCTTAGGGGAGACCCAGTACTTC. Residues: CSARPGTTLGETQYF.

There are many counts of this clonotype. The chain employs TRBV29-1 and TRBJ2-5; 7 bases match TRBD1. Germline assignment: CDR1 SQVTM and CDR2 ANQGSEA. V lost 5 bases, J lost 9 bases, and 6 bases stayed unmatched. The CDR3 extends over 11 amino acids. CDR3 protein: CSVTGQQPQYF. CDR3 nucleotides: TGCAGCGTTACGGGACAGCAGCCCCAGTACTTC.

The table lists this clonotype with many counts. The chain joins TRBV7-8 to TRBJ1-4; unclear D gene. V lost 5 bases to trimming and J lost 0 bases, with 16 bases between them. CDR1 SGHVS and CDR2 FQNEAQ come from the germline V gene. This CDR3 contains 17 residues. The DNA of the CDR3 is TGTGCCAGCAGCCCCCGGCTATTTACGGCAACTAATGAAAAACTGTTTTTT. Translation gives CASSPRLFTATNEKLFF. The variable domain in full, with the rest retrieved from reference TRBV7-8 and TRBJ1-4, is GAGVSQSPRYKVAKRGQDVALRCDPISGHVSLFWYQQALGQGPEFLTYFQNEAQLDKSGLPSDRFFAERPEGSVSTLKIQRTQQEDSAVYLCASSPRLFTATNEKLFFGSGTQLSVL.

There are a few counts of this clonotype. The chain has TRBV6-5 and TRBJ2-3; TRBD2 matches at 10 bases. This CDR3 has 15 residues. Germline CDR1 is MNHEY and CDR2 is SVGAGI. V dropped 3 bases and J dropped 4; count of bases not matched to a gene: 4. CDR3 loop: CASSYSGRLSDTQYF. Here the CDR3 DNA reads TGTGCCAGCAGTTATAGCGGGAGGTTGTCAGATACGCAGTATTTT.

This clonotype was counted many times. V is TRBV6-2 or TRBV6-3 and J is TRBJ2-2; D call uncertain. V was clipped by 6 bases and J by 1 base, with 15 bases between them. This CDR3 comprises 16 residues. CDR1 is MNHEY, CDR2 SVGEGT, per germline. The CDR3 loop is CASSHYRTGNTGELFF. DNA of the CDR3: TGTGCCAGCAGCCATTACCGGACGGGGAACACCGGGGAGCTGTTTTTT.

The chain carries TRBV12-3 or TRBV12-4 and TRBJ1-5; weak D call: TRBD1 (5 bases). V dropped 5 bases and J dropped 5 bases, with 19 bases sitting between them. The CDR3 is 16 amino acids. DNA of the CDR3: TGTGCCAGCAGTGTAACCGGGGCCAGGACGCATCAGCCCCAGCATTTT. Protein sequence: CASSVTGARTHQPQHF.

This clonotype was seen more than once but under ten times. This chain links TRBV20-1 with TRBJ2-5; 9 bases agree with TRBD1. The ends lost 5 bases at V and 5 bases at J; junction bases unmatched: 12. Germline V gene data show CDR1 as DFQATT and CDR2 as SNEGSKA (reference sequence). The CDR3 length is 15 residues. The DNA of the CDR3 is TGCAGTGCTTCACAGAAGGACAGGGGATCGGAGACCCAGTACTTC. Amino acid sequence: CSASQKDRGSETQYF.

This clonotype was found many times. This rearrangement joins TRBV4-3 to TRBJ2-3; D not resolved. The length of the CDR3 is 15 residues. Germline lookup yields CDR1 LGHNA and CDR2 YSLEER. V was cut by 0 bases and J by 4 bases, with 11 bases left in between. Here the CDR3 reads CASSQEKRPADTQYF. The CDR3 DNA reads TGCGCCAGCAGCCAAGAAAAACGTCCGGCAGATACGCAGTATTTT.

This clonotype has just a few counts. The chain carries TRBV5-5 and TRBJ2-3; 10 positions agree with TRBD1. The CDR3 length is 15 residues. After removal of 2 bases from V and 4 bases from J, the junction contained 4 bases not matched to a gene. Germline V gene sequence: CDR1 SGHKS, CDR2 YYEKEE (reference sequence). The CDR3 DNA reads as TGTGCCAGCAGCTTCCGGGACAGGGGACCAGATACGCAGTATTTT. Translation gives CASSFRDRGPDTQYF.

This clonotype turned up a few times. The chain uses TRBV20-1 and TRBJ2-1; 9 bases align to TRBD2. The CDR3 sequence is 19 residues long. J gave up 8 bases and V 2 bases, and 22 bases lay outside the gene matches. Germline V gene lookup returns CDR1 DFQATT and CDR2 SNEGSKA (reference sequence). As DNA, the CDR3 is TGCAGTGCTAGATTTGGTCTGGGGGGGGCTAGCGGGACTGGTGATGAGCAGTTCTTC. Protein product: CSARFGLGGASGTGDEQFF.

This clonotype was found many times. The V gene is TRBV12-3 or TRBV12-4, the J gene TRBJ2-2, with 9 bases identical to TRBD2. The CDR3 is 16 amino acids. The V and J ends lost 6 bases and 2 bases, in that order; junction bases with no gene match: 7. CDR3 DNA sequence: TGTGCCAGCAGCCATCGACTAGCGGTTAACACCGGGGAGCTGTTTTTT. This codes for CASSHRLAVNTGELFF.

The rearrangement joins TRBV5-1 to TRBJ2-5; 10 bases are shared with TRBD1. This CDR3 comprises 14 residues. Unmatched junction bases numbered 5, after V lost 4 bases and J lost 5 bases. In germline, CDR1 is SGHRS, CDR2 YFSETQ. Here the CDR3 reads CASSHRTGGETQYF. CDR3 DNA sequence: TGCGCCAGCAGCCACAGGACAGGGGGGGAGACCCAGTACTTC.

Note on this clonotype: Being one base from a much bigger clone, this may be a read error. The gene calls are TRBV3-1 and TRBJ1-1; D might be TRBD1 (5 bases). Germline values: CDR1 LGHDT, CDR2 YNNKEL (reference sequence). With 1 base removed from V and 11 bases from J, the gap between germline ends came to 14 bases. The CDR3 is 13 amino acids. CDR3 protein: CASSQVGTRDAFF. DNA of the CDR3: TGTGCCAGCAGCCAAGTTGGGACCAGAGATGCTTTCTTT.

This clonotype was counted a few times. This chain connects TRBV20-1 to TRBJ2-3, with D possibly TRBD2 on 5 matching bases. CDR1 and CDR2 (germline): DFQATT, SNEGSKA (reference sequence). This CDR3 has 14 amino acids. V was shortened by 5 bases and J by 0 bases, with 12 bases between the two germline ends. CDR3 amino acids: CSALSSGSTDTQYF. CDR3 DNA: TGCAGTGCTTTGTCGAGCGGTAGCACAGATACGCAGTATTTT.